This T cell receptor (beta chain) appears in the sequencing data of a study of T-cell reconstitution after alpha-beta-depleted transplantation in children. Unique molecular identifiers were used in preparing the TCRbeta library. Using its own MiXCR run on the PCR reads, TCRdb lists one record per CDR3 protein. The table shows about 200,000 distinct CDR3 sequences, with just over 14% occurring only once. In this sample, this clonotype turned up many times. This CDR3 comprises 16 residues. Deletions cut 6 bases from V and 0 bases from J, with 15 bases between. Germline V gene lookup returns CDR1 SGHKS and CDR2 YYEKEE (reference sequence).

This TCR derives from a human donor who donated a stem cell graft to a child with acute lymphoblastic leukemia. The chain joins TRBV5-5 to TRBJ2-2, with D perhaps assigned TRBD1 or TRBD2 (6 bases each). Source: PBMCs from the stem cell graft donor, taken from the stem cell graft. CDR3 nucleotides: TGTGCCAGCAACATGGGGGGCGGAACGAACACCGGGGAGCTGTTTTTT. Translation: CASNMGGGTNTGELFF.